A single sample gave rise to the 7 T cell receptor beta chains below, sequenced in a study of blood T cell repertoires in COVID-19 (dated by TCRdb to 2020 to 2022). To prepare the library, the immunoSEQ multiplex PCR assay was applied. TCRdb obtained this table from immuneACCESS and retained in-frame rearrangements with V and J assigned. These tables miss some clones; where compared with another copy, unresolved V genes account for less than half of the shortfall, and the remainder is unexplained. Within this sample are fewer than 80,000 clones, with over 75% of them counted one time only. Of the sample, 8.5% to 10% is held by the ten largest clones. The source material was peripheral blood. The receptors stem from a human donor in a cohort sampled during active COVID-19.

The chain uses TRBV18 and TRBJ2-7; 9 bases fit TRBD1. The CDR3 is 14 amino acids. From germline, CDR1 is KGHSH and CDR2 LQKENI. Unmatched junction bases numbered 9, after V lost 5 bases and J lost 7 bases. The DNA of the CDR3 is TGTGCCAGCTCAAAGGGACAGGGAATGAGGGAGCAGTACTTC. Translating it yields CASSKGQGMREQYF.

The V gene is TRBV19, the J gene TRBJ1-1; possible D gene TRBD1, 6 bases. The length of the CDR3 is 14 residues. Looked up from germline, CDR1 is LNHDA and CDR2 is SQIVND (reference sequence). Trimming cost V 3 bases and J 4 bases, with 12 bases left between them. The CDR3: CASSIRGIGTEAFF. CDR3 nucleotide sequence: TGTGCCAGTAGTATCAGGGGCATCGGCACTGAAGCTTTCTTT.

The table lists this clone with a count of one. The chain employs TRBV30 and TRBJ1-5; D gene unclear. V was shortened by 0 bases and J by 3 bases, with 9 bases between the two germline ends. This CDR3 has 14 residues. CDR1 and CDR2 from the germline V gene are GTSNPN and SVGIG (reference sequence). This CDR3 is CAWSVPRNNQPQHF. In DNA, the CDR3 is TGTGCCTGGAGTGTACCCAGAAACAATCAGCCCCAGCATTTT.

The chain employs TRBV6-6 and TRBJ2-7; 10 bases map to TRBD1. Per the germline V gene, CDR1 is MNHNY and CDR2 is SVGAGI (reference sequence). This CDR3 contains 14 residues. Germline trimming cut 10 bases from V and 6 bases from J; bases unmatched to any gene: 12. The CDR3 DNA is TGTGCCACCCGGGGGGGGGACAGGGGACGCGAGCAGTACTTC. Protein: CATRGGDRGREQYF.

The CDR3 sequence is CAWSVVLRSSPLHF. The CDR3 DNA reads TGTGCCTGGAGTGTAGTCTTAAGGAGTTCACCCCTCCACTTT. The chain uses TRBV30 and TRBJ1-6, with unresolved D. The CDR3 totals 14 residues. Trimming removed 0 bases at V and 9 bases at J, with 12 bases between. CDR1 is GTSNPN and CDR2 is SVGIG in the germline V gene (reference sequence).

V gene TRBV3-1 (or the pseudogene TRBV3-2) combines with J gene TRBJ2-7, with 8 bases identical to TRBD2. The J segment lost 7 bases and the V segment lost 4 bases, leaving 9 bases of the junction unmatched. In germline, CDR1 is LGHDT, CDR2 YNNKEL (reference sequence). The CDR3 contains 14 residues. CDR3 sequence reads: CASSPGREAGEQYF. DNA of the CDR3: TGTGCCAGCAGCCCAGGGCGGGAGGCGGGAGAGCAGTACTTC.

For the CDR3, the DNA is TGTGCCAGCAGCCACGCCCGGGACAGTGAGTACAATGAGCAGTTCTTC. It specifies CASSHARDSEYNEQFF. The V call is TRBV3-1 (or the pseudogene TRBV3-2), the J call TRBJ2-1, with TRBD1 identical over 7 bases. The CDR3 is made up of 16 amino acids. In germline, CDR1 is LGHDT, CDR2 YNNKEL (reference sequence). The V and J ends lost 3 bases and 4 bases, in that order; junction bases with no gene match: 9.